The T cell receptor beta chain described here comes from a study of blood T cell repertoires in COVID-19. Study overall: Samples taken during acute and convalescent COVID-19 were collected in the United States, Italy and Spain. Sources were T cells, B-cell-depleted T cells, or PBMCs; the material itself was cDNA or gDNA.

Authors' analysis steps: Reference gene primer amplification gave nucleated cell count estimates. Data came from immunoSEQ multiplex PCR; TCRdb stores just in-frame clones and leaves some out. Clone size and V and J calls were adopted from that table, with D and trimming inferred from the DNA. Counted here are roughly 99,000 clones, roughly 80% occurring once; the ten biggest clones make up about 10%. CDR1 and CDR2 from the germline V gene are MDHEN and SYDVKM. The CDR3 has 12 residues. The germline V and J ends were trimmed by 8 bases and 8 bases, with 16 bases remaining between them. The chain is built from TRBV28 and TRBJ2-7, with D perhaps matching TRBD1 (5 bases). The sample comprised peripheral blood. The clonotype was recovered from a woman older than 75 with acute or convalescent COVID-19. For the CDR3, the DNA is TGTGCCAGCTCACTACCGTCAGGGAAGCAGTACTTC. Protein: CASSLPSGKQYF.